This T cell receptor (beta chain) was identified in a study of CD8 T cells in ankylosing spondylitis. The study, taken as a whole, reports: Ankylosing spondylitis blood appeared to be characterized by a TCR beta motif of several highly homologous variants. Reported data indicate significant enrichment of disease-linked clones within matched ankylosing spondylitis synovial fluid.

This clonotype has ten or more counts. The antigen is undetermined. The CDR3 covers 12 residues. Deletions cut 2 bases from V and 6 bases from J, with 8 bases between. Germline values: CDR1 ENHRY, CDR2 SYGVKD. A quantitative 5'-RACE method, one with molecular barcodes, was used to make TCR beta libraries. In TCRdb, the 5' RACE reads were re-called with MiXCR into one record per CDR3 protein. This sample carries 200,000 to 300,000 distinct CDR3 sequences, over 9.5% of them seen once, and the ten largest clones take around 2.6%. The chain uses TRBV10-3 and TRBJ2-7; D is uncertain. The sequenced sample consisted of blood, either unsorted or a sorted T cell fraction (not recorded which). The receptor's source is a male donor with ankylosing spondylitis or in good health (not recorded which). The CDR3 region has the DNA TGTGCCATCAGTGAGGGGGTAGGCGAGCAGTACTTC. It yields the protein CAISEGVGEQYF.